A single T cell receptor (beta chain) is shown here with its context. The sample holds one count of this clone. Its antigen remains unidentified. Qualities for individual bases were not recorded, and no much larger clone is one base off. Library prep was done by the immunoSEQ multiplex PCR assay. For the multiplex PCR, a mixture combining 60 forward primers for TCR Vbeta segments and 13 reverse primers for TCR Jbeta segments was used. The CDR3 region of rearranged TCR beta genes was amplified from genomic DNA with a multiplex PCR assay. On the Illumina HiSeq System, the amplified TCR beta libraries were sequenced as 87-base-pair reads. The published analysis was carried out like this. A later analysis tallied roughly 80 million unique TCR beta chains across the 666 repertoires, and roughly 11 million of those chains were shared by two or more donors. Raw reads were error-corrected and collapsed into unique sequences with a nearest-neighbor algorithm that merged closely related sequences to remove PCR and sequencing errors. CDR3 sequences were aligned to IMGT reference sequences to assign V, D and J gene segments. For a sequence to be retained, a match of at least six nucleotides was required to both a V gene segment and a J gene segment. A rearrangement was called productive if the CDR3 had no stop codons and remained in frame with V and J, and every other rearrangement was called non-productive. Following IMGT convention, CDR3 was defined as the stretch from the second conserved V-encoded cysteine up to the conserved J-encoded phenylalanine. The earlier analysis of about 620 of the donors excluded sequences that lacked an unambiguous match to a single V gene segment. An earlier analysis of several hundred of the donors classified V segments as functional when productive rearrangements were above 56.7% and as segregating when the standard deviation between donors was above 5%. A statistical classification framework was built to diagnose cytomegalovirus status from the catalog of TCR beta chain sequences. A later analysis assigned V and J genes by comparing TCR nucleotide sequences with IMGT/GENE-DB human TR gene sequences. Using the TCRdist pipeline, a later analysis assigned CDR3 sequences along with most-parsimonious VDJ recombination scenarios. A later analysis defined each TCR beta chain by its CDR3 amino acid sequence plus V-gene family, and excluded reads lacking a unique V-gene family. In a later analysis, 550 to 650 highly shared, low-generation-probability nucleotide sequences were removed to address suspected cross-contamination and a sequencing artifact. For each public chain, a later analysis derived a clonal expansion index from normalized ranks of inferred template counts within each repertoire. In a later analysis, generation probabilities were computed with a VDJ recombination model fitted to out-of-frame rearrangements, and the resulting probabilities were checked against IGoR. In a later analysis, hypergeometric tests were used to score TCR-TCR, TCR-HLA and TCR-CMV co-occurrence, with a repertoire-size bias correction applied to TCR pairs. To estimate false discovery rates, a later analysis permuted the HLA or CMV assignments 20 times. In a later analysis, co-occurring TCRs were grouped with DBSCAN, and TCRdist sequence similarity was added when clustering was performed within HLA-allele-positive subsets. Repertoires with fewer than 30,000 or more than 120,000 public chains were left out of co-occurrence clustering, as were a handful of repertoires with anomalous nucleotide sharing. Sourced from immuneACCESS, this table was stored by TCRdb with only in-frame sequences that have V and J called. A share of the clones is absent; for the studies checked, an unresolved V gene accounts for under half, and the remainder has no known explanation. V, J and clone size derive from that table, while D and trimming were established from the DNA sequence. This sample holds over 150,000 clones; about 88% were observed only once. The ten largest clones add up to around 0.21% of the sample.

This entry belongs to a study of cytomegalovirus exposure and HLA in healthy donors (dated by TCRdb to about 2017). Regarding the complete study: According to an earlier analysis of around 600 of the donors, some 180 million T cells yielded roughly 110 million unique TCR beta sequences and less than 300 Gb of sequence data. Approximately 300 gigabases of sequencing data and 70 million to 95 million unique TCR sequences made up an early release that covered roughly 670 HLA-typed donors. Among the approximately 400 genotyped donors, about 85% belonged to the genetic ancestry cluster associated with self-reported Caucasian donors. The study was designed to test whether signatures of past pathogen exposure could be identified by cataloging public T cell receptors. The study profiled the T cell repertoires of around 700 subjects by immunosequencing and related them to cytomegalovirus serostatus. Along with the roughly 610-subject first cohort, a separate validation cohort of more than 90 different subjects was used. To predict cytomegalovirus infection status, the study brought together high-throughput TCR immunosequencing, statistical association of individual TCRs with disease status, and machine learning. A later analysis re-examined previously published TCR beta repertoires from more than 600 donors and added high-resolution HLA genotyping to investigate patterns of TCR occurrence. Rather than drawing on any new phenotypic data, the later analysis identified candidate immune exposures from TCR beta sequences and the way those sequences occurred across donors. To decide whether each TCR beta V gene segment behaved as functional or pseudogenic, an earlier analysis of 587 of the donors relied on high-throughput TCR beta sequencing. Donor age, sex, ethnicity and CMV serostatus were collected together with the repertoire data. Genome-wide SNP genotypes for about 65% of the 666 donors were used in a later genetic analysis, which treated that subset as a discovery cohort. All discovery cohort repertoires had been generated on a single sequencing platform. Both class I and class II loci were covered by HLA typing, at four-digit resolution. Typing coverage varied by locus: roughly 620-640 donors for A, B, C, DRB1 and DQB1; roughly 510 for DQA1; about 570 for DPA1; approximately 450 for DPB1. Because of strong linkage in the cohort, 5 or 6 DR-DQ haplotypes were treated as single units for association and clustering. Across about 370 genotyped donors of the cohort, an average of about 200,000 unique TCR beta nucleotide sequences per donor were sequenced, and roughly 18% of those sequences were non-productive.

Here is what the overall study found, with its caveats: V-gene and J-gene trimming of TCR beta chains was associated with a missense DCLRE1C variant in a later genetic analysis, and the association was replicated in an independent cohort. Specific HLA alleles were associated with roughly 16,000 TCR beta sequences at a false discovery rate of 0.05 in a later analysis. The study listed 164 TCR beta chains as associated with cytomegalovirus. Presence/absence analyses assumed roughly uniform sequencing depth across donors, an assumption that may not hold. According to a later analysis, TCR association rates differed among HLA loci, with DRB1 alleles showing the most associated TCRs and HLA-C alleles showing the fewest. In a later analysis, HLA-associated TCR beta chains showed more clonal expansion and lower generation probabilities than non-associated chains that were equally common. According to the authors, the approach could potentially be generalized to other disease states and immunological phenotypes. In an earlier analysis of some 500 of the donors, most TCR beta V segments appeared in productive rearrangements about 87% or about 30% of the time, broadly matching IMGT annotations. Strong co-occurrence of HLA alleles, especially DR and DQ, made assigning TCR associations to individual alleles difficult. Three of the identified cytomegalovirus-associated TCR beta chains were confirmed in vitro to be specific for cytomegalovirus antigens. Because counts were too low, 15 to 20 rarely observed V segments, including chromosome 9 orphons, were left out of the earlier analysis of 500 to 750 of the donors. Cytomegalovirus status was reported to be diagnosed by the classifier with high specificity and sensitivity in both the original and validation cohorts. For the cohort, immune exposure information was limited to CMV serostatus. A cluster of highly shared sequence variants was judged likely to be a technical artifact of the sequencing pipeline. While some public TCRs were present in many individuals, most TCR sequences turned up only very rarely across donors. Because the 87-base-pair reads could not distinguish some IMGT-functional V segments, including TRBV6-2 and TRBV6-3, those segments were excluded. Linkage disequilibrium might explain the correlated functional status among segregating V segments, but an unknown experimental factor could not be excluded. A further reported finding was that TCR beta sequences accurately predicted the HLA-A and HLA-B alleles for most subjects in the first cohort. According to a later analysis, most CMV-associated TCR beta chains appeared to be HLA-restricted, and the HLA associations seemed to be driven largely by CMV exposure. This cohort had only TCR beta chains sequenced, and the lack of alpha or paired-chain data limited which features could be detected. According to a later genetic analysis, donors in an Asian-associated ancestry cluster had fewer N-insertions in productive TCRs than the approximately 650-donor mean. Because HLA typing was missing for some donors at each locus, association tests included only the typed subset. Several of the top co-occurrence clusters appeared to be linked to parvovirus B19, influenza, CMV and Epstein-Barr virus, according to a later analysis.

The cohort was made up of several hundred healthy bone marrow donors. At the time of sampling, all cohort members were nominally healthy, though unrecorded immune exposures were likely present. The donor was CMV seronegative and was included in the group of a few hundred seronegative cohort members. A peripheral blood sample was provided by each donor, and peripheral blood mononuclear cells were used for TCR beta sequencing. Genomic DNA extraction from the blood cell samples was performed with the Qiagen DNeasy Blood Extraction Kit. Trimming leaves V shorter by 0 bases and J shorter by 7 bases, with the junction holding 5 bases beyond the gene matches. Its CDR3 holds 14 amino acids, cysteine through phenylalanine. Only the CDR3 part of the read is kept: 42 bases, read in frame from the first base. The CDR1 and CDR2 encoded by the germline V gene are SGHRS and YFSETQ.

Material for sequencing was PBMCs. The chain is encoded by TRBV5-1 joined to TRBJ1-1; 8 central bases correspond to TRBD1. This TCR was recovered from a girl less than two years old in good health and CMV-seronegative. The CDR3 sequence is CASSLGTGTREAFF. The bases are TGCGCCAGCAGCTTGGGGACAGGGACCCGTGAAGCTTTCTTT.